This entry features one T cell receptor (beta chain) sequence. A single count supports this clone. Its recognized antigen is unknown. No clone much larger than this one lies a single base away; base qualities are absent. Healthy HIV-negative adults with no recently reported acute infections or vaccinations were included as donors. Every donor was a Caucasian adult residing in Nashville, Tennessee, USA. CD4+ T cells were enriched by magnetic negative selection; naive cells were then positively selected on CD45RA, and the negative fraction formed the memory subset. Blood was obtained by leukapheresis, after which PBMCs were separated by Ficoll-Histopaque density gradient centrifugation and cryopreserved in liquid nitrogen vapor phase. Analytical flow cytometry was used to check the purity and quantity of every magnetically sorted T cell population. From each sorted fraction, genomic DNA was isolated and quantified by UV absorbance on a Nanodrop 2000c.

Using the deep immunoSEQ assay, multiplex PCR amplified TCR CDR3 regions from genomic DNA. Genomic DNA extracted from each cell subset was distributed evenly over all wells of several immunoSEQ 96-well plates, and each plate served as one replicate. For sorted subsets, around 0.2 ug genomic DNA, equal to tens of thousands of T cell genomes, was loaded into each replicate PCR. The purified libraries were quantified using a Qubit 3.0 fluorometer, sized with a Bioanalyzer 2100, and then quantified again using the KAPA Library Quantification kit. A separate single-read 150-cycle Illumina NextSeq 550 flow cell was used to sequence each immunoSEQ 96-well plate. Under the source paper's analysis protocol: Because only junctional sequences without quality scores were contained in the immunoSEQ output, filtering matching that applied to full-length reads could not be performed. To assign V/J genes and CDR3, sequences were annotated against IMGT germline references using PyIR, a Python wrapper for IgBLAST v1.9. Reads were filtered out if the reads had weak V/J assignments (E-value above 1e-6), no CDR3, stop codons, out-of-frame junctions, or ambiguous translated residues. V3J clonotypes were defined as sequences sharing the same inferred V gene, J gene, and CDR3 amino acid sequence. To compute the percentage overlap between repertoires, the number of shared unique clonotypes was divided by the size of the smaller repertoire. Three approaches were used to assess repertoire richness: RTK rarefaction, the Chao1 estimator, and Recon v2.1 estimates of unobserved clonotypes. For all TCRbeta clonotypes obtained by the gDNA method from a few donors, generation probabilities were computed with OLGA. The table was pulled from immuneACCESS by TCRdb, which kept in-frame rearrangements only. Such tables lose some clones; where checked, under half of the loss comes from unresolved V genes, and the rest has no known cause. V and J calls plus clone size are reproduced from that table; the DNA served to infer D and trimming. For this sample the table gives 2 million to 2.5 million clones, of which 90% to 95% were detected only once. 0.39% of the sample is held by the ten biggest clonotypes.

From the cysteine through the phenylalanine, the CDR3 covers 13 amino acids. Only the CDR3 part of the read is kept: 39 bases, read in frame from the first base. According to the germline V gene (reference sequence), CDR1 reads LNHDA and CDR2 reads SQIVND. V is reduced by 9 bases and J by 6 bases, leaving a spacing of 17 bases between them. This entry belongs to a study of shared clonotypes between healthy human individuals (TCRdb year 2020). For context, the study as a whole: The cohort included a few men and a couple of women between 18 and 49 years of age. For each donor, CD4 naive and CD4 memory were each given three plates, CD8 naive was given two plates, and CD8 memory was given one plate. Between about 0.85 and 9.5 billion PBMCs per donor were obtained by leukapheresis. Blood TCR repertoires of five healthy adults were deeply sequenced to estimate repertoire size and the extent of clonotype sharing between individuals. To increase sequencing depth and limit assay-specific biases, TCR repertoire library preparation and sequencing were carried out by different laboratories using diverse techniques.

Results the study describes overall, beyond this receptor: Rarefaction of sorted-subset datasets indicated incomplete sequencing despite the large sequencing depth. Based on pairwise subsampling, the degree of clonotype sharing among donors was expected to be affected by sequencing depth. Compared with non-shared clonotypes, the clonotypes found in all four sorted-subset donors had higher generation probabilities. Across several donors, approximately 4.9% of naive CD4, roughly 3.5% of naive CD8, about 2.3% of memory CD4, and approximately 0.4% of memory CD8 clonotypes were shared. Naive subsets generally had larger estimated clonotype richness than memory subsets. Sampling was restricted to blood, and TCR repertoires in tissues likely differ from the TCR repertoires found in blood. Because the study included a small number of donors, the genetic and exposure-history diversity represented was limited.

This receptor was taken from a young man in good health. Some clones in this sample may be carry-over from other donors' samples. Rearrangement joined TRBV19 to TRBJ1-2, with an unclear D gene assignment. The specimen was naive CD4+ T cells from PBMCs. The cell subset or site label of this sample denotes: CD45RA+ positively selected. The sequenced DNA is TGTGCCAGCCGAGACCCCGGGGTCCATGGCTACACCTTC. It encodes CASRDPGVHGYTF.